This TCR beta chain was found in a study of T cells after yellow fever vaccination. Study outcomes and limitations: Contamination of FACS-sorted repertoires by abundant clonotypes from the bulk population could occur.

This clonotype was counted many times. Antigen: not known. Germline assignment: CDR1 LGHNA and CDR2 YNFKEQ. Trimming shortened V by 3 bases and J by 6 bases, and 12 bases separated the two germline ends. CDR3 length equals 13 residues. It was through 5'RACE template switching that TCR cDNA was made, with a universal primer site and UMIs added. TCRdb fed the 5' RACE reads into MiXCR, producing one record per CDR3 protein. Here the sample spans a few hundred thousand distinct CDR3 sequences, approximately 6% being singletons. This TCR was recovered from a man younger than 40 who received the YFV17D yellow fever vaccine. The gene calls are TRBV4-2 and TRBJ2-7; no clear D. Sequences were derived from PBMCs, sampled 5 days after the yellow fever booster vaccination. The CDR3 region is CASSQGLVAEQYF. The CDR3 DNA follows: TGTGCCAGCAGCCAGGGGTTAGTTGCCGAGCAGTACTTC.